Listed below are T cell receptor beta chains from one sample, sequenced in a study of cytomegalovirus exposure and HLA in healthy donors. Sequencing used immunoSEQ multiplex PCR; TCRdb keeps in-frame clones, though not all of them. The sample contains about 84,000 clones, approximately 78% of which appear only once. Material for sequencing was PBMCs. All receptors derive from a male donor in good health and CMV-seropositive. Each CDR3 is given with its conserved first and last residue. Fields, in order: V gene, J gene, CDR3 protein.

>TRBV7-8|TRBJ2-1
CASSLGTSGLYNEQFF
>TRBV7-2|TRBJ2-1
CASSSRTGANEQFF
>TRBV28|TRBJ1-1
CASSKWTVANTEAFF
>TRBV27|TRBJ2-5
CASSFWGQQETQYF
>TRBV25-1|TRBJ1-2
CASSRRGSNYGYTF
>TRBV19|TRBJ1-5
CASSIGQGGQPQHF
>TRBV25-1|TRBJ1-4
CASSDFRGQATNEKLFF
>TRBV28|TRBJ2-7
CAISFLSGLAESSYEQYF
>TRBV6-5|TRBJ2-7
CASSKTGFEQYF
>TRBV5-4|TRBJ2-1
CASSLASANEQFF
>TRBV30|TRBJ1-2
CAWSVHSQGYTF
>TRBV19|TRBJ1-1
CASSLGTGGKKSMNTEAFF
>TRBV9|TRBJ1-1
CASSVRDRGTEAFF
>TRBV5-1|TRBJ2-7
CASSGIQGTYEQYF
>TRBV6-1|TRBJ1-6
CASTPGPLLGAPLHF
>TRBV5-6|TRBJ2-2
CASSLRTGANTGELFF
>TRBV28|TRBJ1-1
CASGGDPEAFF
>TRBV29-1|TRBJ1-1
CSVAGRATFGAFF
>TRBV9|TRBJ2-7
CASSPDPGVAGASYEQYF
>TRBV5-6|TRBJ1-5
CASSSRQGWGQPQHF
>TRBV5-4|TRBJ1-1
CASSARQDMNTEAFF
>TRBV5-1|TRBJ2-2
CASSRDRAGTGELFF
>TRBV2|TRBJ2-3
CASNVRGRGGTDTQYF
>TRBV5-4|TRBJ2-5
CASSPSGRQETQYF
>TRBV4-1|TRBJ2-1
CASSLPGTSDNEQFF
>TRBV30|TRBJ1-4
CAWSVPRPTNEKLFF